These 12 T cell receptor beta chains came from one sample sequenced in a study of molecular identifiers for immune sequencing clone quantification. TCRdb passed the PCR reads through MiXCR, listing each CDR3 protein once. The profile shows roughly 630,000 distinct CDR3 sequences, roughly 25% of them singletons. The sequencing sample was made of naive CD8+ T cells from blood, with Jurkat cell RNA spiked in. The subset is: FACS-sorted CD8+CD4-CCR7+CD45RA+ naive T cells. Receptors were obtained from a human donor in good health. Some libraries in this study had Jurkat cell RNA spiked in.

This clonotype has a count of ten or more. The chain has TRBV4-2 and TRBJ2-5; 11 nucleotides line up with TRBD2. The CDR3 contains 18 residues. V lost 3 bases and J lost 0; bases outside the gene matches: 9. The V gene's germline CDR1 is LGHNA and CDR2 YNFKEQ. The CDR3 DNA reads TGTGCCAGCAGCCATTATTTTCCGGGACTAGCGGACCAAGAGACCCAGTACTTC. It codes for CASSHYFPGLADQETQYF.

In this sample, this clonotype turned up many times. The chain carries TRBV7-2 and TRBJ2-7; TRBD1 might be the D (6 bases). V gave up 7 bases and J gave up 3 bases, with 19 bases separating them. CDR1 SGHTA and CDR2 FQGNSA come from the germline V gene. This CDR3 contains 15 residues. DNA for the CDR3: TGTGCCAGCACCCCCTCCAGGGGCCCATTCTACGAGCAGTACTTC. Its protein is CASTPSRGPFYEQYF. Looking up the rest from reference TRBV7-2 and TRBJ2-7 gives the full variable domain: GAGVSQSPSNKVTEKGKDVELRCDPISGHTALYWYRQSLGQGLEFLIYFQGNSAPDKSGLPSDRFSAERTGGSVSTLTIQRTQQEDSAVYLCASTPSRGPFYEQYFGPGTRLTVT.

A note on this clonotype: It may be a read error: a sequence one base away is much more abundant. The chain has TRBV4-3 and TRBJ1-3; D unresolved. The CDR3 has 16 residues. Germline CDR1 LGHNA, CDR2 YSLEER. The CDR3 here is CASGQDRWISGNTIYF. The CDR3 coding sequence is TGCGCCAGCGGCCAAGATAGGTGGATCTCTGGAAACACCATATATTTT.

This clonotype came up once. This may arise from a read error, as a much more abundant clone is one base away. CDR3 sequence (DNA): TGTGCCAGCAGCCAAGATCCGCTAGCGGGAGCCGCCTACAATGAGCAGCTCTTC. Translated, it gives CASSQDPLAGAAYNEQLF. The chain links TRBV14 to TRBJ2-1, with TRBD2 matching over 10 bases. Germline CDR1 is SGHDN and CDR2 is FVKESK. The CDR3 contains 18 residues.

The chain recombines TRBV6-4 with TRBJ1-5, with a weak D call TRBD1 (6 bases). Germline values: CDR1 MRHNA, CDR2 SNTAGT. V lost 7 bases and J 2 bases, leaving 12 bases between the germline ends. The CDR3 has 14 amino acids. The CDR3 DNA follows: TGTGCCAGCAAGACAGGTTATGGCAATCAGCCCCAGCATTTT. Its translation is CASKTGYGNQPQHF.

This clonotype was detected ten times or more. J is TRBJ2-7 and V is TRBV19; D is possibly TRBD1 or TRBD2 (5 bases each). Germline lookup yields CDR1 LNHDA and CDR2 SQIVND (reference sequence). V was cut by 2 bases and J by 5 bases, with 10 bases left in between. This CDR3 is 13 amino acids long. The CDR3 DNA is TGTGCCAGTAGTATAAGGGACGGGGACGAGCAGTACTTC. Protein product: CASSIRDGDEQYF. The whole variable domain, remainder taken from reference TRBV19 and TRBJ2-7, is DGGITQSPKYLFRKEGQNVTLSCEQNLNHDAMYWYRQDPGQGLRLIYYSQIVNDFQKGDIAEGYSVSREKKESFPLTVTSAQKNPTAFYLCASSIRDGDEQYFGPGTRLTVT.

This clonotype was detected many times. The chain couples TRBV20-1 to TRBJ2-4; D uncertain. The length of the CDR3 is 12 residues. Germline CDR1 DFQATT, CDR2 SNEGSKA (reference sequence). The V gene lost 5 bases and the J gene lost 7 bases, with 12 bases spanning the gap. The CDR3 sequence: CSAPDLNNIQYF. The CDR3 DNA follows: TGCAGTGCTCCGGACCTTAACAACATTCAGTACTTC.

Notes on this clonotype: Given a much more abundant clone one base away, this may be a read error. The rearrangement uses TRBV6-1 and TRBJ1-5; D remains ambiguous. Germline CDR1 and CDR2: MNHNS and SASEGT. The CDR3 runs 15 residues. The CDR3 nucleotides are TGTGCCAGCACCGTTCGGGCAGATAGCAATCCGCCCCAGCATTTT. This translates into CASTVRADSNPPQHF.

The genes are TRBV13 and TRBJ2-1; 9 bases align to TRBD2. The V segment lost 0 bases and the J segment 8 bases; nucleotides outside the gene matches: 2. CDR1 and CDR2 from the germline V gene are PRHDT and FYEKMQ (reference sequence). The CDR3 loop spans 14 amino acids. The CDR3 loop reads CASSLGVAGDEQFF. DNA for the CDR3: TGTGCCAGCAGCTTAGGAGTAGCGGGAGATGAGCAGTTCTTC.

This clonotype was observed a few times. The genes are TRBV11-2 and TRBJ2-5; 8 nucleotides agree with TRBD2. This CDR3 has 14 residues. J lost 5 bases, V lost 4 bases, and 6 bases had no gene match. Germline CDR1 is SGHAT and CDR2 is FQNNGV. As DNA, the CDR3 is TGTGCCAGCAGCTCCACACTAGCGGCGGAGACCCAGTACTTC. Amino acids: CASSSTLAAETQYF.

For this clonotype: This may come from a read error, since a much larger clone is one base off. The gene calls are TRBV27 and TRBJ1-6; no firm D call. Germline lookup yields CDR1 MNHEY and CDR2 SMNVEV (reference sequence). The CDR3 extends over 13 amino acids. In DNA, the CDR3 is TGTGCCAGCAGTTCGGACGTTAATTCACCCCTCTACTTT. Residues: CASSSDVNSPLYF.

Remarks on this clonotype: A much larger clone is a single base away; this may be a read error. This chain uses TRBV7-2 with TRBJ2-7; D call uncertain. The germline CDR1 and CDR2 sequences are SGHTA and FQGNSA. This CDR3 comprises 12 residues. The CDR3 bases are TGTGCCGGCAGCTTCGATAGTGGGGAGCAGTACTTC. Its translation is CAGSFDSGEQYF.